The 8 T cell receptor beta chains presented below share a single source sample, sequenced in a study of regulatory T cells in long-lasting Graves disease. Time point in this sample: newly diagnosed GD, antithyroid drugs for less than 3 months. PBMC RNA was the source of the TCR library. HTBI primers from iRepertoire and Arm-PCR of CDR3 regions yielded the TCR beta libraries. TCRdb processed the multiplex PCR reads anew with MiXCR; each CDR3 protein has one entry. The repertoire holds approximately 250,000 distinct CDR3 sequences, with roughly 18% as singletons. The sample was peripheral blood mononuclear cells (PBMCs), taken at new diagnosis, from a patient treated with antithyroid drugs. These receptors originate from a female donor with Graves disease.

The sample holds many counts of this clonotype. The gene calls are TRBV20-1 and TRBJ2-5; 11 bases are shared with TRBD1. Germline CDR1 is DFQATT and CDR2 is SNEGSKA (reference sequence). This CDR3 comprises 16 residues. V lost 3 bases, J lost 5 bases, and 11 bases stayed unmatched. CDR3 sequence: CSASQLTGQGGETQYF. The DNA of the CDR3 is TGCAGTGCTAGCCAACTAACGGGACAGGGGGGTGAGACCCAGTACTTC.

This clonotype has a count of ten or more. The genes are TRBV2 and TRBJ1-4, with D possibly being TRBD1 (6 bases). Germline lookup yields CDR1 SNHLY and CDR2 FYNNEI. The CDR3 loop spans 15 amino acids. V was shortened by 7 bases and J by 5 bases, with 17 bases between the two germline ends. CDR3 sequence (DNA): TGTGCCAGCACTCGGTCGGGGCAGGGGAATGAAAAACTGTTTTTT. Amino acids: CASTRSGQGNEKLFF.

The chain uses TRBV6-1 and TRBJ1-1, with TRBD1 matching 8 bases. The length of the CDR3 is 14 residues. Germline V lookup: CDR1 MNHNS, CDR2 SASEGT. With V trimmed by 6 bases and J by 0 bases, 3 bases remained unmatched. The CDR3 sequence is CASRRQGLNTEAFF. The CDR3, as DNA: TGTGCCAGCAGGAGACAGGGGCTGAACACTGAAGCTTTCTTT.

This clonotype has ten or more counts. The chain employs TRBV11-3 and TRBJ1-3; D gene uncertain. This CDR3 comprises 13 residues. Trimming shortened V by 5 bases and J by 4 bases, and 9 bases separated the two germline ends. Per the germline V gene, CDR1 is SGHNT and CDR2 is YENEEA. The CDR3 protein is CASSPVPGNTIYF. The CDR3 DNA follows: TGTGCCAGCAGCCCCGTCCCCGGAAACACCATATATTTT.

A single count supports this clonotype. This clone may be a read error of a much larger clone one base away. The chain recombines TRBV6-2 or TRBV6-3 with TRBJ1-6, with D hard to call. This CDR3 has 12 amino acids. Trimming removed 2 bases at V and 15 bases at J, with 11 bases between. Germline loops: CDR1 MNHEY, CDR2 SVGEGT. The CDR3 reads CASSYEGMILHF. DNA of the CDR3: TGTGCCAGCAGTTACGAGGGCATGATCCTCCACTTT.

This clonotype was seen at least ten times. The J gene is TRBJ2-7, the V gene TRBV7-9, with D unresolved. The CDR3 loop spans 13 amino acids. Trimming took off 1 base at V and 0 bases at J, with 4 bases between the two ends. Per germline, CDR1 SEHNR and CDR2 FQNEAQ (reference sequence). For the CDR3, the DNA is TGTGCCAGCAGCTTAGGGTACTCCTACGAGCAGTACTTC. It translates to CASSLGYSYEQYF.

This clonotype was detected once. It may be a read error: a sequence one base away is much more abundant. V usage is TRBV3-1 and J usage is TRBJ1-6; D might be TRBD1 (5 bases). The germline gives CDR1 LGHDT, CDR2 YNNKEL (reference sequence). Trimming removed 6 bases at V and 5 bases at J, with 17 bases between. The CDR3 has 16 residues. The CDR3 DNA is TGTGCCAGCAGTCCTTTTGTAGGGGCCAATAATTCACCCCTCCACTTT. The encoded protein is CASSPFVGANNSPLHF. Full variable domain (rest looked up from reference TRBV3-1 and TRBJ1-6): DTAVSQTPKYLVTQMGNDKSIKCEQNLGHDTMYWYKQDSKKFLKIMFSYNNKELIINETVPNRFSPKSPDKAHLNLHINSLELGDSAVYFCASSPFVGANNSPLHFGNGTRLTVT.

In the case of this clonotype: A junction end diverges from the germline sequence, so it may reflect a read error. The chain carries TRBV6-1 and TRBJ2-2, with TRBD1 matching over 8 bases. The CDR3 sequence is 13 residues long. CDR1 MNHNS and CDR2 SASEGT come from the germline V gene. CDR3 nucleotide sequence: TGCGCCAGCAGTGAGGACAGGGCCGGGGAGCTGTTTTTT. This gives the protein CASSEDRAGELFF.